The entry below gives a single TCR beta chain sequence along with its context. This clone was counted once. The antigen this receptor binds is unknown. No base quality values were provided; no much bigger clone lies one nucleotide off. The data are from a study of blood T cell repertoires in COVID-19 (dated by TCRdb to the early 2020s). For the study in its entirety: Samples covering the acute and convalescent phases of COVID-19 were provided by collaborators in the United States, Italy and Spain. The material from the prospective study consisted of cDNA or gDNA derived from T cells, B-cell-depleted T cells, or PBMCs. Deeply sampled blood TCRbeta repertoires from subjects exposed to, actively infected with, or recovered from COVID-19 were included in the dataset. The repertoires were made available in a free public database intended to serve as a resource for research on the immune response to SARS-CoV-2. The samples were drawn from two sources: the first 160 participants of the ongoing ImmuneRACE study, and 1,000 to 1,500 subjects contributed by 6 global collaborators. The sample metadata nearly always contained a de-identified subject ID, COVID-19 status, age in years and sex. HLA class I and class II types, where available, came from metadata supplied by the sample provider rather than from assay-based typing. Beyond this particular receptor, the publication reports: The amount of clinical and demographic metadata varied by source and participant and was provided uncurated.

Participants in the prospective study were enrolled through a virtual design, were aged roughly 18 to 95 years, and lived in about 25 United States geographic areas. In the prospective study, cohorts were assigned on the basis of participant-reported clinical history obtained from a screening survey and a study questionnaire. Exposed participants were defined as having been in contact with someone with a PCR-confirmed or clinician-diagnosed COVID-19 case within 2 weeks of study entry. Mobile phlebotomists in the prospective study collected whole blood, serum and a nasopharyngeal or oropharyngeal swab from every participant. Over a roughly two-month period, participants in the prospective study had the option of providing additional blood draws and questionnaires. Prospective study blood samples were shipped either frozen or at room temperature before DNA extraction. TCRbeta CDR3 regions were amplified from genomic DNA by means of the immunoSEQ Assay, a bias-controlled multiplex PCR. In the authors' own workflow: The number of nucleated cells in each sample was estimated from the amplification of reference gene primers within the assay. To quantify the absolute abundance of each unique TCRbeta CDR3 rearrangement, sequence reads were collapsed and filtered. Productive Simpson clonality was computed per sample as the square root of Simpson's diversity index over productive rearrangements. Held by TCRdb, this immuneACCESS table contains in-frame sequences only and omits some clones. Under half of the omission traces to an unresolved V gene where checked; the cause of the rest is unknown. For V, J and clone size, that table is used; D and trimming come from the DNA. The sample data list 430,000 or so clones, and approximately 90% of these were observed just once. The ten top clones hold around 1.5% of the sample.

V is pared back by 0 bases and J by 10 bases, with 14 bases lying between the germline termini. The germline V gene supplies CDR1 SGHRS and CDR2 YFSETQ. The CDR3 measures 15 amino acids from cysteine to phenylalanine. Only the CDR3 part of the read is kept: 45 bases, read in frame from the first base. The chain is made from TRBV5-1 and TRBJ1-6; the D gene lacks a confident call. The sample consisted of PBMCs or T cells enriched from blood (not recorded which). The clonotype was recovered from a woman under 30 who had been exposed to COVID-19. This receptor carries the CDR3 CASSLATAGPSPLHF. The sequenced DNA is TGCGCCAGCAGCTTGGCCACGGCAGGTCCCTCACCCCTCCACTTT.